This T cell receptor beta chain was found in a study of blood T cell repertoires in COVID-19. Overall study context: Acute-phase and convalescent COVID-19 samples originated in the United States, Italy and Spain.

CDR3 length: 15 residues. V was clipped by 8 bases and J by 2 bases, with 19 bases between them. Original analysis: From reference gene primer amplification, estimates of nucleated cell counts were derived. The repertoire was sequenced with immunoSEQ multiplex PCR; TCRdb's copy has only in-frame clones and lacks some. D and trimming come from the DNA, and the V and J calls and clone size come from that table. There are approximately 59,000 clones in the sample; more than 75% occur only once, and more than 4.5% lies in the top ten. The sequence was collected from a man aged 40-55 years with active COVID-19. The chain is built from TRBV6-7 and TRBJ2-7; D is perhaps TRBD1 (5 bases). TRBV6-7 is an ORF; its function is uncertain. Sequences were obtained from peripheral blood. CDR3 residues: CASFVMMTATYEQYF. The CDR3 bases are TGTGCCAGCTTTGTCATGATGACAGCGACCTACGAGCAGTACTTC.